In its sample, the clone carrying this TCR beta chain was seen once. The antigen remains unidentified. The record originates from a study of post-analysis software for immune sequencing data. Unique molecular identifiers were built into the TCR beta cDNA libraries. TCRdb used MiXCR to reprocess the PCR reads, holding one entry per CDR3 protein. The data show 820,000 or so distinct CDR3 sequences, roughly 58% seen once. Notes on the study in general: When patients were compared with controls, 4 or 5 TRBV segments were more frequent, TRBV5-6, TRBV5-1 and TRBV20-1 among them.

In germline, CDR1 is SEHNR, CDR2 FQNEAQ (reference sequence). Trimming removed 1 base at V and 6 bases at J, with 14 bases between. The CDR3 extends over 15 amino acids. Sequencing was performed on blood. The chain links TRBV7-9 to TRBJ2-3; D possibly corresponds to TRBD2 (6 bases). The sequence was collected from a girl aged 10 to 17 with multiple sclerosis. The CDR3 region is CASSLGGTAFDTQYF. In DNA form, the CDR3 reads TGTGCCAGCAGCTTAGGCGGGACCGCCTTCGATACGCAGTATTTT.